These 6 T cell receptor beta chains came from one sample sequenced in a study of a mutant IDH1 vaccine in newly diagnosed glioma. Clones were sequenced by immunoSEQ multiplex PCR, and TCRdb holds only the in-frame ones, with some missing. Here the sample spans tens of thousands of clones, 80% to 90% being singletons. Indicated time point: week 23, last vaccination. Every vaccine dose comprised 300 ug of mutant IDH1 20-mer peptide plus topical imiquimod. The antigens these receptors bind are not known. The sequencing used PBMCs, collected from a glioma patient whose treatment included an IDH1 peptide vaccine. The receptors come from a man in his forties with glioma.

The J gene is TRBJ2-5, the V gene TRBV14, with D perhaps matching TRBD1 (6 bases). With the DNA end fitting TRBJ2-7 better, the J assignment may be wrong. The germline V gene encodes CDR1 SGHDN and CDR2 FVKESK. The CDR3 has 15 amino acids. The CDR3 DNA reads TGTGCCAGCAGCCAACAGGGGATTGGGTCCTACGAGCAGTACTTC. This sequence encodes CASSQQGIGSYEQYF.

The chain has TRBV6-4 and TRBJ2-7, with D hard to call. Trimming cost V 6 bases and J 5 bases, with 26 bases left between them. Per germline, CDR1 MRHNA and CDR2 SNTAGT. This CDR3 comprises 17 residues. CDR3 sequence: CASREPTDTPALNEQYF. CDR3 coding DNA: TGTGCCAGCAGGGAACCCACCGACACGCCCGCTCTTAACGAGCAGTACTTC.

V gene TRBV19 combines with J gene TRBJ1-5; the D gene is possibly TRBD1 (6 bases). V lost 4 bases to trimming and J lost 8 bases, with 18 bases between them. CDR1 is LNHDA and CDR2 is SQIVND in the germline V gene (reference sequence). The CDR3 length is 15 residues. The CDR3 sequence is CASSRSGSPGEPQHF. In nucleotides, the CDR3 is TGTGCCAGTAGTAGATCCGGCAGCCCAGGGGAGCCCCAGCATTTT.

CDR3 bases: TGTGCCAGCAGCTTAACCGCCCGGGAGGGAGGCTACACCTTC. It translates to CASSLTAREGGYTF. This chain links TRBV7-3 with TRBJ1-2, with D unresolved. The V end lost 0 bases, the J end lost 8 bases, and 13 bases lay between the germline ends. Looked up from germline, CDR1 is SGHTA and CDR2 is FQGTGA. The CDR3 sequence is 14 residues long.

The V and J genes are TRBV28 and TRBJ2-7; 7 nucleotides match TRBD1. CDR3 length equals 13 residues. Per the germline V gene, CDR1 is MDHEN and CDR2 is SYDVKM. J was trimmed by 5 bases and V by 5 bases; bases with no gene match: 6. CDR3 in DNA: TGTGCCAGCAGTCCACGGACAGGAGACGAGCAGTACTTC. Its translation: CASSPRTGDEQYF.

The chain is built from TRBV2 and TRBJ1-1; D remains ambiguous. Per the germline V gene, CDR1 is SNHLY and CDR2 is FYNNEI. This CDR3 region has 13 residues. Trimming pared 4 bases from V and 5 bases from J, leaving 11 bases between. CDR3 coding DNA: TGTGCCAGCAGTGTCAACGATGGAACTGAAGCTTTCTTT. Translation: CASSVNDGTEAFF. Drawing the rest from reference TRBV2 and TRBJ1-1, the complete variable domain is EPEVTQTPSHQVTQMGQEVILRCVPISNHLYFYWYRQILGQKVEFLVSFYNNEISEKSEIFDDQFSVERPDGSNFTLKIRSTKLEDSAMYFCASSVNDGTEAFFGQGTRLTVV.